The TCR beta chain described here comes from a study of blood T cell repertoires in COVID-19. Looking at the study overall: Acute and convalescent COVID-19 samples came from the United States, Italy and Spain. PBMCs, B-cell-depleted T cells, or T cells provided the cDNA or gDNA that made up the material.

How the authors handled the data: Amplification from reference gene primers served as the basis for estimated nucleated cell counts. Sequencing was performed with immunoSEQ multiplex PCR; in TCRdb, only in-frame clones are kept and a portion is missing. V and J calls plus clone size are reproduced from that table; the DNA served to infer D and trimming. The sample comprises roughly 220,000 clones, about 86% of which are singletons, and approximately 2.5% rests with the top ten. This receptor was taken from a woman aged 60-70 years with acute or convalescent COVID-19. The sequencing sample was made of peripheral blood.

The CDR3 region is CSASDYSGAVPNEQFF. CDR3 coding DNA: TGCAGTGCTAGTGACTATAGCGGGGCGGTCCCCAATGAGCAGTTCTTC. The chain links TRBV20-1 to TRBJ2-1, with 8 bases that match TRBD2. The CDR3 is 16 residues long. After removal of 3 bases from V and 6 bases from J, the junction contained 13 bases not matched to a gene. Per the germline V gene, CDR1 is DFQATT and CDR2 is SNEGSKA (reference sequence).